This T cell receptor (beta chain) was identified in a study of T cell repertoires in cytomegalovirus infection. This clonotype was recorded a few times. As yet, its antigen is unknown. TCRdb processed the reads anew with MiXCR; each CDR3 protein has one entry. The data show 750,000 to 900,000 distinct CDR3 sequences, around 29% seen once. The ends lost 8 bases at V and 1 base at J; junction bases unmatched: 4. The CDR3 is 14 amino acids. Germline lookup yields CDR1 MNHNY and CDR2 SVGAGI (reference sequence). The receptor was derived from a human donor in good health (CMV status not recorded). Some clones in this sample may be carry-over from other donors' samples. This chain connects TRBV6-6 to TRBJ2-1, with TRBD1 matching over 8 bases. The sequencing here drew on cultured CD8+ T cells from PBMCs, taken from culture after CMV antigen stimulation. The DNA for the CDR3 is TGTGCCAGCTTTACAGGGGGTTCCTACAATGAGCAGTTCTTC. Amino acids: CASFTGGSYNEQFF.